This T cell receptor (beta chain) was sequenced in a study of T cells after yellow fever vaccination. Per germline, CDR1 LGHDT and CDR2 YNNKEL (reference sequence). The V gene end was trimmed by 5 bases and the J gene end by 10 bases; junction bases not matched to a gene: 8. The CDR3 length is 14 residues. This clonotype was counted a few times. Its specificity is not known. In TCRdb, the 5' RACE reads were re-called with MiXCR into one record per CDR3 protein. The sample lists more than 450,000 distinct CDR3 sequences, about a fifth seen once, with approximately 15% in the top ten. The study's findings and limits: Most primary-vaccination clones reappeared after the booster (around 95% CD4, roughly 88% CD8).

This TCR was sampled from a man aged 18 to 29 who received the YFV17D yellow fever vaccine. The specimen was PBMCs, collected about 21 days after the first yellow fever vaccination. This sequence joins TRBV3-1 and TRBJ1-6; TRBD1 agrees at 7 bases. CDR3 sequence reads: CASSYEGAQSPLHF. The DNA for the CDR3 is TGTGCCAGCAGCTACGAGGGGGCCCAGTCACCCCTCCACTTT.